Listed here is a single TCR beta chain. One end of the junction is discordant with germline, which a read error may explain. This sample also contains other DNA sequences that code for the same CDR3. The data are from a study of cytomegalovirus exposure and HLA in healthy donors. This CDR3 has 19 residues. Germline V lookup: CDR1 LGHNA, CDR2 YNFKEQ. The PCR had 60 Vbeta and 13 Jbeta primers. Assay used: immunoSEQ multiplex PCR; TCRdb lists only in-frame clones, some missing. The table lists about 140,000 clones, around 80% of them singletons. The gene calls are TRBV4-2 and TRBJ2-7; the match to TRBD2 covers 8 bases. The receptor was derived from a boy aged 2 to 10 in good health and CMV-seronegative. Sequencing input: PBMCs. The CDR3 here is CASSQEGQGSGVTSYEQYF. The CDR3, as DNA: TGTGCTAGCAGCCAAGAGGGCCAGGGTAGCGGGGTCACCTCCTACGAGCAGTACTTC.